A selection of T cell receptor beta chains follows, all from one sample in a study of cytomegalovirus exposure and HLA in healthy donors. Assay used: immunoSEQ multiplex PCR; TCRdb lists only in-frame clones, some missing. The sample yields over 150,000 clones, about 90% seen once. The sequencing input was PBMCs. The receptors derive from a woman aged 18-30 years in good health and CMV-seropositive. Both conserved end residues are part of each CDR3. D genes are given only for firm matches. Expanded clones get a size class; other rows say once, few or many, or leave the size out.

TRBV6-1	.	once	TRBJ2-3	TGTGCCAGCAGTGATGGGGGGGCCTCAGATACGCAGTATTTT	CASSDGGASDTQYF
TRBV7-8	.	.	TRBJ2-7	TGTGCCAGCAGCCGGACAGCCGAGCAGTACTTC	CASSRTAEQYF
TRBV6-1	.	.	TRBJ2-6	TGTGCCAGCACGAGGGGGGCCAACGTCCTGACTTTC	CASTRGANVLTF
TRBV19	.	.	TRBJ1-2	TGTGCCAGTAGTATACTCAACACAGGGAAGAGCAATGGCTACACCTTC	CASSILNTGKSNGYTF
TRBV27	.	.	TRBJ2-1	TGTGCCAGCAGTTTAGGATCCGGGAGTGAGCAGTTCTTC	CASSLGSGSEQFF
TRBV28	TRBD1	.	TRBJ1-5	TGTGCCAGCAGTTTGATAGGACAGGTCGGCAATCAGCCCCAGCATTTT	CASSLIGQVGNQPQHF
TRBV5-4	.	.	TRBJ1-4	TGTGCCAGCAGCTTGGCCTCTCCTAATGAAAAACTGTTTTTT	CASSLASPNEKLFF
TRBV2	.	.	TRBJ1-2	TGTGCCAGCACGGGAGGGGGAGTTGTAGACTATGGCTACACCTTC	CASTGGGVVDYGYTF
TRBV2	.	.	TRBJ2-1	TGTGCCAGCACGGCCAAGACTATACACAATGAGCAGTTCTTC	CASTAKTIHNEQFF
TRBV5-1	TRBD1	few	TRBJ2-7	TGCGCCAGCAGCTTACAGGGGACCCACGAGCAGTACTTC	CASSLQGTHEQYF
TRBV7-2	TRBD2	few	TRBJ2-5	TGTGCCAGCAGCTTACTAGCGGGAGGCGAGACCCAGTACTTC	CASSLLAGGETQYF
TRBV28	.	.	TRBJ2-7	TGTGCCAGCAGCCCCAGAATCGCCTACGAGCAGTACTTC	CASSPRIAYEQYF
TRBV7-2	.	once	TRBJ2-7	TGTGCCAGCAGCGCGACAGGTCCCGCTACCTACGAGCAGTACTTC	CASSATGPATYEQYF
TRBV7-9	.	.	TRBJ2-1	TGTGCCAGCAGCCCAAGAGGACAGCCCGAGAATGAGCAGTTCTTC	CASSPRGQPENEQFF
TRBV4-1	.	few	TRBJ1-5	TGCGCCAGCAGCCAAGGCCTCTCACAGGGTAAGGGTCAGCCCCAGCATTTT	CASSQGLSQGKGQPQHF
TRBV10-3	.	.	TRBJ1-5	TGTGCCATCAGTGAGTCACAGGGCGGTCAGCCCCAGCATTTT	CAISESQGGQPQHF
TRBV23-1	TRBD1	.	TRBJ2-2	TGCGCCAGCAGTCAATCGGGGGACAGGGCTGACACCGGGGAGCTGTTTTTT	CASSQSGDRADTGELFF
TRBV7-9	.	.	TRBJ2-4	TGTGCCAGCAGCAGAGAACCGAATCGGGACATTCAGTACTTC	CASSREPNRDIQYF
TRBV30	TRBD1	.	TRBJ1-5	TGTGCCTGGAGCAGGGGGAGTAGCAATCAGCCCCAGCATTTT	CAWSRGSSNQPQHF
TRBV5-8	.	.	TRBJ2-5	TGTGCCAGCAGCGCGGCCTACAGGGAACCCCAAGAGACCCAGTACTTC	CASSAAYREPQETQYF